These 25 T cell receptor beta chains were sequenced from one sample in a study of blood T cell repertoires in COVID-19. Profiled with immunoSEQ multiplex PCR; TCRdb holds only in-frame clones, not every one. The sample lists approximately 270,000 clones; roughly 84% were seen once. Sequenced sample: peripheral blood. The receptors come from a person aged 65 to 79 with COVID-19, enrolled during active disease.

V usage is TRBV7-9 and J usage is TRBJ1-1; TRBD1 aligns across 10 bases. V dropped 5 bases and J dropped 6; count of bases not matched to a gene: 9. Looked up from germline, CDR1 is SEHNR and CDR2 is FQNEAQ (reference sequence). This CDR3 contains 15 residues. The CDR3: CASSERDRGVPEAFF. CDR3 DNA: TGTGCCAGCAGCGAGAGGGACAGGGGAGTCCCTGAAGCTTTCTTT.

This sequence joins TRBV12-3 or TRBV12-4 and TRBJ2-2; the match to TRBD2 covers 7 bases. V gave up 6 bases and J gave up 6 bases; unmatched junction bases: 1. There are 12 residues in the CDR3. In DNA form, the CDR3 reads TGTGCCAGCAGACGGGGGGCCGGGGAGCTGTTTTTT. It yields the protein CASRRGAGELFF.

This clone has just a few counts. This sequence joins TRBV7-2 and TRBJ1-5, with unresolved D. Looked up from germline, CDR1 is SGHTA and CDR2 is FQGNSA. The CDR3 has 14 amino acids. Trimming cost V 2 bases and J 3 bases, with 8 bases left between them. The CDR3 is CASSLLRINQPQHF. As DNA, the CDR3 is TGTGCCAGCAGCTTACTAAGAATCAATCAGCCCCAGCATTTT.

This rearrangement joins TRBV10-3 to TRBJ1-4, with D uncertain. Germline values: CDR1 ENHRY, CDR2 SYGVKD. Between the trimmed V and J ends, which lost 3 bases and 3 bases, there was a span of 11 bases. CDR3 length: 15 amino acids. CDR3 amino acids: CAISDGISANEKLFF. The CDR3 DNA reads as TGTGCCATCAGTGACGGTATCTCGGCTAATGAAAAACTGTTTTTT.

This clone was seen only a few times. The chain joins TRBV5-4 to TRBJ2-2, with 7 positions matching TRBD1. Germline V CDR1 and CDR2: SGHNT, YYREEE (reference sequence). This CDR3 contains 14 residues. The trim removed 5 bases at V and 6 bases at J, leaving 7 bases unmatched. CDR3 bases: TGTGCCAGCAGATATGACCAGGGGGCCGGGGAGCTGTTTTTT. Translating gives CASRYDQGAGELFF.

The rearrangement uses TRBV7-3 and TRBJ2-2; a weak D match, TRBD2 (6 bases). V was pared by 5 bases and J by 2 bases, with 12 bases between. This CDR3 has 15 amino acids. Germline lookup yields CDR1 SGHTA and CDR2 FQGTGA. CDR3 loop: CASSTSGFNTGELFF. CDR3 nucleotides: TGTGCCAGCAGCACAAGCGGGTTCAACACCGGGGAGCTGTTTTTT.

This clone has a single count. This chain connects TRBV14 to TRBJ2-7, with 9 bases that match TRBD2. The CDR3 contains 15 residues. Germline-derived CDR1 and CDR2 are SGHDN and FVKESK. Losses at the gene ends were 5 bases for V and 6 bases for J; bases not matched to a gene: 11. The CDR3 loop is CASSKPGLARVEQYF. The CDR3 DNA is TGTGCCAGCAGCAAACCGGGACTAGCCAGAGTCGAGCAGTACTTC.

The V call is TRBV11-2, the J call TRBJ1-1, with 9 positions matching TRBD1. This CDR3 comprises 14 residues. The germline gives CDR1 SGHAT, CDR2 FQNNGV. V gave up 5 bases and J gave up 4 bases; unmatched junction bases: 5. CDR3 protein: CASSPGQGFTEAFF. DNA for the CDR3: TGTGCCAGCAGCCCAGGACAGGGGTTCACTGAAGCTTTCTTT.

V and J are TRBV11-2 and TRBJ2-1, with D maybe TRBD2 (6 bases). CDR3 length: 15 residues. With 6 bases removed from V and 2 bases from J, the gap between germline ends came to 14 bases. CDR1 and CDR2 (germline): SGHAT, FQNNGV. CDR3 in amino acids: CASSPGTWTYNEQFF. DNA of the CDR3: TGTGCCAGCAGTCCCGGGACTTGGACCTACAATGAGCAGTTCTTC.

The CDR3 here is CASSGPGDNQPQHF. In DNA, the CDR3 is TGTGCCAGCAGCGGGCCCGGGGATAATCAGCCCCAGCATTTT. The V and J genes are TRBV6-5 and TRBJ1-5; D is unresolved. CDR3 length equals 14 residues. V was trimmed by 6 bases and J by 4 bases, leaving 13 bases between them. Germline assignment: CDR1 MNHEY and CDR2 SVGAGI.

The chain couples TRBV5-1 to TRBJ2-5; D unresolved. V gave up 3 bases and J gave up 0 bases, with 6 bases separating them. The CDR3 runs to 13 residues. Germline V gene data show CDR1 as SGHRS and CDR2 as YFSETQ. The CDR3 spells CASSYKYQETQYF. The CDR3 region has the DNA TGCGCCAGCAGCTACAAGTACCAAGAGACCCAGTACTTC.

The chain uses TRBV3-1 (or the pseudogene TRBV3-2) and TRBJ2-5, with D tentatively TRBD2 (6 bases). Per the germline V gene, CDR1 is LGHDT and CDR2 is YNNKEL (reference sequence). There are 15 residues in the CDR3. The V and J ends lost 6 bases and 0 bases respectively, with 14 bases between them. CDR3 bases: TGTGCCAGCAGTTTAAGCGGGTCGTACCAAGAGACCCAGTACTTC. Translating it yields CASSLSGSYQETQYF.

This rearrangement joins TRBV28 to TRBJ1-6; D is unclear. Germline V gene data show CDR1 as MDHEN and CDR2 as SYDVKM. CDR3 length: 14 amino acids. Trimming pared 7 bases from V and 7 bases from J, leaving 14 bases between. DNA for the CDR3: TGTGCCAGCAAGAACCCGGGTACCAATTCACCCCTCCACTTT. This translates into CASKNPGTNSPLHF.

The rearrangement links TRBV18 to TRBJ1-5; 8 bases align to TRBD1. Germline V lookup: CDR1 KGHSH, CDR2 LQKENI. This CDR3 region has 14 residues. The V segment lost 3 bases and the J segment 5 bases; nucleotides outside the gene matches: 3. CDR3 residues: CASSPGQEYQPQHF. CDR3 nucleotide sequence: TGTGCCAGCTCACCGGGACAGGAGTATCAGCCCCAGCATTTT.

The rearrangement links TRBV30 to TRBJ2-2; possible D gene TRBD2, 6 bases. This CDR3 is built from 16 residues. Germline values: CDR1 GTSNPN, CDR2 SVGIG (reference sequence). V was trimmed by 1 base and J by 1 base, leaving 13 bases between them. CDR3 loop: CAWSEEGLGNTGELFF. CDR3 sequence (DNA): TGTGCCTGGAGTGAGGAGGGTTTGGGGAACACCGGGGAGCTGTTTTTT.

The chain couples TRBV9 to TRBJ1-3; D is possibly TRBD1 (5 bases). The CDR3 spans 15 residues. CDR1 is SGDLS and CDR2 is YYNGEE in the germline V gene. V was cut by 3 bases and J by 0 bases, with 10 bases left in between. The CDR3 nucleotides read TGTGCCAGCAGCGCGACAGCGAACTCTGGAAACACCATATATTTT. Translation: CASSATANSGNTIYF.

The chain combines TRBV7-9 with TRBJ1-3; perhaps TRBD1 as D (5 bases). The CDR3 sequence is 16 residues long. Germline V CDR1 and CDR2: SEHNR, FQNEAQ (reference sequence). V was clipped by 3 bases and J by 4 bases, with 16 bases between them. Written as DNA, the CDR3 is TGTGCCAGCAGCTTCGCGGTTGGGGCATCCGGAAACACCATATATTTT. Residues: CASSFAVGASGNTIYF.

This chain links TRBV19 with TRBJ1-2; D is possibly TRBD1 (6 bases). Trimming removed 10 bases from V and 4 bases from J, with 16 bases in between. This CDR3 spans 13 amino acids. The germline gives CDR1 LNHDA, CDR2 SQIVND (reference sequence). For the CDR3, the DNA is TGTGCCACTTCTAGGACAGACTCCTATGGCTACACCTTC. Encoded protein: CATSRTDSYGYTF.

The rearrangement uses TRBV7-9 and TRBJ2-7, with D hard to call. Per the germline V gene, CDR1 is SEHNR and CDR2 is FQNEAQ (reference sequence). The CDR3 has 14 residues. Trimming cost V 0 bases and J 3 bases, with 9 bases left between them. The CDR3 nucleotides read TGTGCCAGCAGCTTAGCGCGAGGCGACTACGAGCAGTACTTC. Translating gives CASSLARGDYEQYF.

As DNA, the CDR3 is TGTGCCAGCAGCCCCCAGACAATTGAAGCTTTCTTT. Translating it yields CASSPQTIEAFF. The chain employs TRBV7-8 and TRBJ1-1; D call uncertain. This CDR3 has 12 residues. The germline V gene encodes CDR1 SGHVS and CDR2 FQNEAQ. Between the trimmed V and J ends, which lost 5 bases and 7 bases, there was a span of 11 bases.

This clone was seen once. CDR3 region: CASSFSLDTQYF. The CDR3 nucleotides are TGTGCCAGCAGCTTTTCGTTAGATACGCAGTATTTT. The J gene is TRBJ2-3, the V gene TRBV5-4; D is undetermined. Germline CDR1 and CDR2: SGHNT and YYREEE (reference sequence). The V gene lost 2 bases and the J gene lost 5 bases, with 6 bases spanning the gap. The CDR3 is made up of 12 amino acids.

This clone appeared once. The J gene is TRBJ1-3, the V gene TRBV2, with unresolved D. Trimming removed 7 bases from V and 0 bases from J, with 13 bases in between. CDR1 and CDR2 from the germline V gene are SNHLY and FYNNEI. This CDR3 comprises 15 residues. DNA of the CDR3: TGTGCCAGCACCAGAGGGATGGTCTCTGGAAACACCATATATTTT. Protein: CASTRGMVSGNTIYF.

V usage is TRBV3-1 (or the pseudogene TRBV3-2) and J usage is TRBJ2-3; 7 positions agree with TRBD2. Germline lookup yields CDR1 LGHDT and CDR2 YNNKEL (reference sequence). The junction had 7 bases not matched to a gene; V was cut back by 3 bases and J by 1 base. The CDR3 extends over 16 amino acids. The CDR3 reads CASSHPAGRCTDTQYF. CDR3 coding DNA: TGTGCCAGCAGCCATCCAGCGGGGCGCTGCACAGATACGCAGTATTTT.

The chain is built from TRBV30 and TRBJ2-6; D unresolved. Trimming took off 5 bases at V and 1 base at J, with 9 bases between the two ends. Germline V gives CDR1 GTSNPN, CDR2 SVGIG (reference sequence). There are 14 residues in the CDR3. This CDR3 reads CAWERVSGANVLTF. The CDR3 DNA reads TGTGCCTGGGAACGGGTGTCTGGGGCCAACGTCCTGACTTTC.

The chain couples TRBV27 to TRBJ1-1, with D possibly matching TRBD1 (6 bases). Deletions cut 5 bases from V and 3 bases from J, with 13 bases between. CDR1 and CDR2 from the germline V gene are MNHEY and SMNVEV (reference sequence). The CDR3 totals 14 residues. The DNA for the CDR3 is TGTGCCAGCAGTCCGCATCCAGGGGACACTGAAGCTTTCTTT. Residues: CASSPHPGDTEAFF.